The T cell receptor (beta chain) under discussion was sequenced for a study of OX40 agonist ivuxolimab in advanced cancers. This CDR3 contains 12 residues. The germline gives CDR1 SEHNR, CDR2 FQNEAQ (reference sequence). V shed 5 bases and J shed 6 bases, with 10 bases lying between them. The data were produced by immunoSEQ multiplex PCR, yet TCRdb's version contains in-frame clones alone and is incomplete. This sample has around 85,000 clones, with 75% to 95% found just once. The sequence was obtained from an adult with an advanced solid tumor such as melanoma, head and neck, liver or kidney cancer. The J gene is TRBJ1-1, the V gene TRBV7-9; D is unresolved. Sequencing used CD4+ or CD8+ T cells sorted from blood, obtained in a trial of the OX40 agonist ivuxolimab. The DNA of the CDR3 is TGTGCCAGCAGCCCCGGTGGGGCTGAAGCTTTCTTT. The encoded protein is CASSPGGAEAFF.